One and the same sample provided the 13 T cell receptor beta chains below, sequenced in a study of blood T cell repertoires in COVID-19. The repertoire was sequenced with immunoSEQ multiplex PCR; TCRdb's copy has only in-frame clones and lacks some. The profile shows 20,000 to 25,000 clones, approximately 90% of them singletons. The sample consisted of peripheral blood. These receptor sequences come from a woman in her sixties or seventies with active COVID-19.

A few counts support this clone. The chain is built from TRBV12-5 and TRBJ1-5; 8 bases fit TRBD1. The CDR3 runs 13 residues. CDR1 and CDR2 (germline): LGHNT, FRNRAP. Germline trimming cut 4 bases from V and 6 bases from J; bases unmatched to any gene: 2. The CDR3 reads CASGWDRSQPQHF. DNA for the CDR3: TGTGCTAGTGGTTGGGACAGGTCTCAGCCCCAGCATTTT.

The chain combines TRBV19 with TRBJ1-5; tentatively, D is TRBD1 (6 bases). Germline CDR1 LNHDA, CDR2 SQIVND (reference sequence). The ends were cut back, 6 bases at V and 2 bases at J, with 14 bases in the middle. The length of the CDR3 is 15 residues. The CDR3 loop is CASSLRDTGNQPQHF. CDR3 DNA sequence: TGTGCCAGTAGCCTCCGGGACACTGGCAATCAGCCCCAGCATTTT. Using reference TRBV19 and TRBJ1-5 for the parts outside the CDR3, the full variable domain is DGGITQSPKYLFRKEGQNVTLSCEQNLNHDAMYWYRQDPGQGLRLIYYSQIVNDFQKGDIAEGYSVSREKKESFPLTVTSAQKNPTAFYLCASSLRDTGNQPQHFGDGTRLSIL.

V and J are TRBV6-4 and TRBJ2-1; tentative D call: TRBD1 (6 bases). With 2 bases removed from V and 5 bases from J, the gap between germline ends came to 10 bases. Germline V gene sequence: CDR1 MRHNA, CDR2 SNTAGT. This CDR3 region has 14 residues. The CDR3 protein is CASSDGQGHNEQFF. CDR3 DNA sequence: TGTGCCAGCAGTGACGGGCAGGGGCACAATGAGCAGTTCTTC.

V and J are TRBV27 and TRBJ2-2, with TRBD2 matching over 11 bases. Trimming removed 3 bases from V and 5 bases from J; junction bases left unmatched: 5. Germline lookup yields CDR1 MNHEY and CDR2 SMNVEV (reference sequence). This CDR3 comprises 16 residues. The CDR3 region is CASSFSGGATTGELFF. CDR3 nucleotides: TGTGCCAGCAGTTTTAGCGGGGGGGCCACAACCGGGGAGCTGTTTTTT.

The chain recombines TRBV7-9 with TRBJ1-1; possibly TRBD1 for D (5 bases). The CDR3 runs to 14 residues. V lost 3 bases and J 1 base, leaving 9 bases between the germline ends. CDR1 and CDR2 from the germline V gene are SEHNR and FQNEAQ (reference sequence). In DNA, the CDR3 is TGTGCCAGCAGCTTGAGACAGACGAACACTGAAGCTTTCTTT. Encoded protein: CASSLRQTNTEAFF.

The rearrangement uses TRBV6-6 and TRBJ2-2, with D perhaps TRBD2 (7 bases). With 7 bases removed from V and 8 bases from J, the gap between germline ends came to 23 bases. The germline V gene encodes CDR1 MNHNY and CDR2 SVGAGI (reference sequence). The length of the CDR3 is 16 residues. The CDR3, as DNA: TGTGCCAGCACCACCCTGGGGGGCGGGGGAGAGGGGGAGCTGTTTTTT. Encoded protein: CASTTLGGGGEGELFF.

V usage is TRBV7-3 and J usage is TRBJ2-2; D might be TRBD2 (6 bases). Germline values: CDR1 SGHTA, CDR2 FQGTGA. V dropped 1 base and J dropped 7 bases, with 13 bases sitting between them. The CDR3 totals 15 residues. The CDR3 DNA follows: TGTGCCAGCAGCTTAATGAATGGGGGGAGCGGGGAGCTGTTTTTT. Its protein is CASSLMNGGSGELFF.

The rearrangement uses TRBV5-1 and TRBJ2-5, with 9 bases fitting TRBD1. Germline CDR1 reads SGHRS; CDR2 reads YFSETQ. This CDR3 contains 16 residues. Trimming cost V 5 bases and J 3 bases; bases outside gene matches: 11. The CDR3 coding sequence is TGCGCCAGCAGTGGTACAGGGGGCAATGTGAAAGAGACCCAGTACTTC. Translated, it gives CASSGTGGNVKETQYF.

The V call is TRBV5-5, the J call TRBJ1-4; the D gene is possibly TRBD1 (5 bases). Per germline, CDR1 SGHKS and CDR2 YYEKEE (reference sequence). The CDR3 loop spans 13 amino acids. With 3 bases removed from V and 7 bases from J, the gap between germline ends came to 10 bases. CDR3 in DNA: TGTGCCAGCAGCTCCCTTCAGGGTGAAAAACTGTTTTTT. Its protein product is CASSSLQGEKLFF.

This sequence joins TRBV19 and TRBJ1-1; D perhaps matches TRBD1 (6 bases). The CDR3 totals 15 residues. Germline CDR1 reads LNHDA; CDR2 reads SQIVND (reference sequence). The V end lost 3 bases, the J end lost 0 bases, and 11 bases lay between the germline ends. The CDR3 is CASSISGQLNTEAFF. The CDR3 nucleotides read TGTGCCAGTAGTATCTCCGGACAGCTGAACACTGAAGCTTTCTTT.

V gene TRBV5-4 combines with J gene TRBJ1-1; D may be TRBD1 (6 bases). V was pared by 0 bases and J by 7 bases, with 10 bases between. CDR3 length: 13 residues. Germline loops: CDR1 SGHNT, CDR2 YYREEE (reference sequence). The chain's CDR3 is CASSLAGAGEAFF. The CDR3 DNA follows: TGTGCCAGCAGCTTGGCAGGGGCGGGTGAAGCTTTCTTT.

This clone was recorded only once. The rearrangement uses TRBV5-6 and TRBJ2-1, with 9 bases aligning to TRBD1. Trimming removed 2 bases from V and 7 bases from J; junction bases left unmatched: 13. CDR3 size: 17 residues. Germline V gives CDR1 SGHDT, CDR2 YYEEEE. In nucleotides, the CDR3 is TGTGCCAGCAGCTTACAGGGGGCAGGGTCAAGGAGGAATGAGCAGTTCTTC. Translated, it gives CASSLQGAGSRRNEQFF.

The chain joins TRBV7-3 to TRBJ2-1; 8 bases fit TRBD2. The CDR3 length is 15 residues. V shed 6 bases, J shed 2 bases, and the junction held 6 bases outside the gene matches. Germline V gives CDR1 SGHTA, CDR2 FQGTGA. The CDR3 region is CASSFGGAPYNEQFF. CDR3 in DNA: TGTGCCAGCAGTTTCGGGGGGGCCCCCTACAATGAGCAGTTCTTC.